This T cell receptor beta chain stems from a study of neurological immune-mediated disorders. The cDNA was generated by 5'RACE with 10-nucleotide random UMIs. MiXCR, run by TCRdb on the 5' RACE reads, gives a single entry per CDR3 protein. In the table there are some 100,000 distinct CDR3 sequences, roughly 13% of which are singletons. Specified time point: longitudinal time-point 2. Unsorted libraries used 2 million PBMCs kept at -80 degrees C. Comments on this clonotype: Its antigen is unidentified.

Study-wide findings and caveats: In HTLV-1-associated myelopathy, TCR clonal expansion was greatest, and in multiple sclerosis it was least, below healthy controls. Expanded clones shared no identical CDR3 amino acid sequences across subjects, which suggested private TCR-beta repertoires in all groups.

The CDR3 spans 14 residues. V was clipped by 5 bases and J by 7 bases, with 18 bases between them. The germline V gene has CDR1 DFQATT and CDR2 SNEGSKA (reference sequence). The material sequenced was PBMCs. The J gene is TRBJ2-1, the V gene TRBV20-1, with D perhaps TRBD2 (6 bases). The origin of this receptor is a female donor with HTLV-1-associated myelopathy (HAM/TSP). The CDR3 DNA reads TGCAGTGCTTCTGCGGGGCCCCTTGGTAATGAGCAGTTCTTC. Translation: CSASAGPLGNEQFF.